The present T cell receptor beta chain was sequenced within a study of control samples from healthy donors and cancer patients. Germline V CDR1 and CDR2: KGHSH, LQKENI. The V gene lost 0 bases and the J gene lost 2 bases, with 7 bases spanning the gap. The CDR3 spans 15 residues. The protocol was immunoSEQ multiplex PCR, while the TCRdb copy is restricted to in-frame clones and leaves out a portion. Of approximately 58,000 clones listed, around 87% are singletons. The sample was PBMCs. The chain couples TRBV18 to TRBJ2-2; unclear D gene. The receptor was derived from a woman aged 55-70 years with lung cancer. The CDR3 protein is CASSPPNSNTGELFF. As DNA, the CDR3 is TGTGCCAGCTCACCACCGAATTCTAACACCGGGGAGCTGTTTTTT.